This passage covers 21 T cell receptor beta chains from one sample sequenced in a study of T cells in Graves' hyperthyroidism and ophthalmopathy. RNA transcripts gave rise to amplified TCR beta CDR3 regions. First-round RT-PCR targeting the TCR CDR3 was performed with the HTBI primer set. In TCRdb, the multiplex PCR reads were re-called with MiXCR into one record per CDR3 protein. The repertoire holds over 650,000 distinct CDR3 sequences, roughly 17% seen once, with under 8.5% in the top ten. Sequences were obtained from blood. These receptors were taken from a man in his late teens or twenties with Graves' hyperthyroidism.

The CDR3 sequence is CASSRVEYEKLFF. The CDR3 nucleotides read TGTGCCAGCAGCAGGGTAGAGTATGAAAAACTGTTTTTT. The chain links TRBV2 to TRBJ1-4; D might be TRBD1 (5 bases). Germline V gene data show CDR1 as SNHLY and CDR2 as FYNNEI. V was pared by 6 bases and J by 6 bases, with 11 bases between. The CDR3 runs to 13 residues.

This clonotype was picked up many times. The V call is TRBV29-1, the J call TRBJ2-7; D may be TRBD2 (6 bases). The CDR3 is 14 amino acids. In germline, CDR1 is SQVTM, CDR2 ANQGSEA. V lost 5 bases and J lost 0, with 14 bases in between. CDR3: CSVRAGLSSYEQYF. In DNA, the CDR3 is TGCAGCGTTCGAGCGGGCCTTAGCTCCTACGAGCAGTACTTC.

Only a few counts were recorded for this clonotype. The V call is TRBV6-1, the J call TRBJ2-2; 9 positions match TRBD2. The trim removed 3 bases at V and 7 bases at J, leaving 3 bases unmatched. The CDR3 runs 14 residues. Germline-derived CDR1 and CDR2 are MNHNS and SASEGT. The CDR3 bases are TGTGCCAGCAGTGAGGGGACTAGCCGCGGGGAGCTGTTTTTT. Protein product: CASSEGTSRGELFF.

Many counts were recorded for this clonotype. The rearrangement uses TRBV28 and TRBJ2-2; 8 nucleotides match TRBD1. CDR3 length: 14 amino acids. Germline-derived CDR1 and CDR2 are MDHEN and SYDVKM. The junction had 6 bases not matched to a gene; V was cut back by 5 bases and J by 7 bases. DNA of the CDR3: TGTGCCAGCAGTCTGGGACAGGAGAGCGGGGAGCTGTTTTTT. Protein: CASSLGQESGELFF. Drawing the rest from reference TRBV28 and TRBJ2-2, the complete variable domain is DVKVTQSSRYLVKRTGEKVFLECVQDMDHENMFWYRQDPGLGLRLIYFSYDVKMKEKGDIPEGYSVSREKKERFSLILESASTNQTSMYLCASSLGQESGELFFGEGSRLTVL.

This clonotype has a count of ten or more. The chain is built from TRBV11-2 and TRBJ2-6, with D perhaps matching TRBD2 (6 bases). Germline CDR1 is SGHAT and CDR2 is FQNNGV. V was cut by 5 bases and J by 2 bases, with 10 bases left in between. The CDR3 totals 15 residues. CDR3 amino acids: CASSPGRPGANVLTF. Here the CDR3 DNA reads TGTGCCAGCAGCCCCGGGAGACCTGGGGCCAACGTCCTGACTTTC. Complete variable domain (other parts from reference TRBV11-2 and TRBJ2-6): EAGVAQSPRYKIIEKRQSVAFWCNPISGHATLYWYQQILGQGPKLLIQFQNNGVVDDSQLPKDRFSAERLKGVDSTLKIQPAKLEDSAVYLCASSPGRPGANVLTFGAGSRLTVL.

The V gene is TRBV7-9, the J gene TRBJ2-3; D not resolved. Per the germline V gene, CDR1 is SEHNR and CDR2 is FQNEAQ (reference sequence). Trimming removed 5 bases at V and 4 bases at J, with 25 bases between. The CDR3 runs to 18 residues. The CDR3 spells CASSHKAPASLRADTQYF. The CDR3 bases are TGTGCCAGCAGCCACAAAGCCCCGGCGTCCCTTAGAGCAGATACGCAGTATTTT.

This chain connects TRBV20-1 to TRBJ1-2, with D uncertain. V lost 5 bases and J lost 11, with 21 bases in between. Per germline, CDR1 DFQATT and CDR2 SNEGSKA (reference sequence). This CDR3 comprises 13 residues. CDR3 in DNA: TGCAGTGCTGCCGATAACAAAGGAGCTAGTTACACCTTC. The encoded protein is CSAADNKGASYTF.

This clonotype was counted at least ten times. J is TRBJ2-4 and V is TRBV28; 9 bases agree with TRBD2. Germline CDR1 is MDHEN and CDR2 is SYDVKM. Trimming took 6 bases from V and 2 from J; bases not matched to a gene: 11. This CDR3 spans 17 amino acids. DNA for the CDR3: TGTGCCAGCAGACCCCTTGGGGCGGGAGGGTCCAAAAACATTCAGTACTTC. Translating gives CASRPLGAGGSKNIQYF.

This clonotype occurred many times. The chain couples TRBV2 to TRBJ1-1, with a possible D match to TRBD1 (6 bases). Germline CDR1 is SNHLY and CDR2 is FYNNEI. Trimming took 7 bases from V and 4 from J, leaving 13 bases between them. This CDR3 is built from 13 residues. CDR3 DNA: TGTGCCAGCATTAACAGGGCATTCACTGAAGCTTTCTTT. Translating it yields CASINRAFTEAFF. Drawing the rest from reference TRBV2 and TRBJ1-1, the complete variable domain is EPEVTQTPSHQVTQMGQEVILRCVPISNHLYFYWYRQILGQKVEFLVSFYNNEISEKSEIFDDQFSVERPDGSNFTLKIRSTKLEDSAMYFCASINRAFTEAFFGQGTRLTVV.

This clonotype appeared many times. The V gene is TRBV28, the J gene TRBJ2-2; D possibly corresponds to TRBD2 (5 bases). The V and J ends lost 3 bases and 0 bases respectively, with 11 bases between them. This CDR3 is built from 16 residues. Per germline, CDR1 MDHEN and CDR2 SYDVKM. The CDR3 protein is CASSFRGFTNTGELFF. The CDR3 DNA follows: TGTGCCAGCAGTTTTAGAGGGTTCACGAACACCGGGGAGCTGTTTTTT.

In the case of this clonotype: A junction boundary mismatches the germline segment, possibly from a read error. The V and J genes are TRBV2 and TRBJ1-1; no clear D. Germline CDR1 SNHLY, CDR2 FYNNEI. The CDR3 contains 13 residues. DNA of the CDR3: TGTGCCAGCTCGCGGAACATGAGCACTGGAGCTTTCTTT. It codes for CASSRNMSTGAFF.

This clonotype was observed at least ten times. The chain is built from TRBV20-1 and TRBJ2-7; the D call may be TRBD1 or TRBD2 (5 bases each). This CDR3 is built from 15 residues. V was pared by 5 bases and J by 6 bases, with 23 bases between. Germline CDR1 DFQATT, CDR2 SNEGSKA (reference sequence). Here the CDR3 DNA reads TGCAGTGCTTCTTCCCGGGACCGACCTCTCCGCGAGCAGTACTTC. Encoded protein: CSASSRDRPLREQYF.

This sequence joins TRBV19 and TRBJ1-2; 8 positions match TRBD1. This CDR3 has 16 amino acids. Per germline, CDR1 LNHDA and CDR2 SQIVND (reference sequence). With V trimmed by 4 bases and J by 4 bases, 11 bases remained unmatched. The CDR3 is CASSTTYDRGPYGYTF. The CDR3 DNA is TGTGCCAGTAGTACTACCTACGACAGGGGCCCCTATGGCTACACCTTC.

V usage is TRBV20-1 and J usage is TRBJ2-1; the D gene is possibly TRBD2 (5 bases). Trimming stripped 0 bases from V and 3 bases from J, with 12 bases between. Germline V gives CDR1 DFQATT, CDR2 SNEGSKA (reference sequence). The CDR3 sequence is 15 residues long. DNA for the CDR3: TGCAGTGCTAGAGATTACGGGATGGGCTACAATGAGCAGTTCTTC. The encoded protein is CSARDYGMGYNEQFF.

The V gene is TRBV11-3, the J gene TRBJ2-7; 7 bases are shared with TRBD2. V lost 4 bases and J lost 0; bases outside the gene matches: 6. CDR1 is SGHNT, CDR2 YENEEA, per germline. CDR3 length equals 15 residues. This CDR3 reads CASSSSSGISYEQYF. CDR3 sequence (DNA): TGTGCCAGCAGCTCTTCTAGCGGAATCTCCTACGAGCAGTACTTC.

This clonotype appeared a few times. J is TRBJ2-7 and V is TRBV19, with unresolved D. Germline CDR1 and CDR2: LNHDA and SQIVND (reference sequence). The CDR3 has 13 amino acids. Trimming pared 3 bases from V and 6 bases from J, leaving 12 bases between. CDR3: CASSMGPPAEQYF. DNA of the CDR3: TGTGCCAGTAGTATGGGCCCTCCGGCCGAGCAGTACTTC.

The V call is TRBV4-2, the J call TRBJ2-7; TRBD2 might be the D (5 bases). The CDR3 spans 15 residues. The germline CDR1 and CDR2 sequences are LGHNA and YNFKEQ. The ends were cut back, 0 bases at V and 0 bases at J, with 9 bases in the middle. The CDR3 here is CASSQEDSSSYEQYF. CDR3 nucleotide sequence: TGTGCCAGCAGCCAAGAGGACTCGAGCTCCTACGAGCAGTACTTC.

The chain couples TRBV6-5 to TRBJ1-5; perhaps TRBD1 as D (6 bases). V lost 2 bases, J lost 8 bases, and 19 bases lay in between. The CDR3 runs to 16 residues. CDR1 is MNHEY and CDR2 is SVGAGI in the germline V gene. The CDR3 DNA reads as TGTGCCAGCAGTTACGCTCTACAGGGCCGCCAGGAGCCCCAGCATTTT. Translation gives CASSYALQGRQEPQHF.

This clonotype was counted only a few times. The junction departs from the called germline gene at one end, perhaps through a read error. CDR3 protein: CASTSERDTETFF. CDR3 coding DNA: TGTGCCAGCACCTCGGAGAGGGACACTGAAACTTTCTTT. V gene TRBV2 combines with J gene TRBJ1-1; D might be TRBD1 (6 bases). The CDR3 totals 13 residues. The germline V gene encodes CDR1 SNHLY and CDR2 FYNNEI.

This chain connects TRBV5-6 to TRBJ2-3, with a possible D match to TRBD1 (5 bases). The germline V and J ends were trimmed by 6 bases and 2 bases, with 19 bases remaining between them. The germline V gene has CDR1 SGHDT and CDR2 YYEEEE. The CDR3 is made up of 16 amino acids. CDR3 DNA sequence: TGTGCCAGCACCCGGAGCCGACAGCCACCCACAGATACGCAGTATTTT. The encoded protein is CASTRSRQPPTDTQYF.

This clonotype has a handful of counts. The chain joins TRBV29-1 to TRBJ2-7; tentative D call: TRBD2 (6 bases). CDR3 length: 14 amino acids. The V and J ends lost 3 bases and 4 bases respectively, with 16 bases between them. CDR1 is SQVTM and CDR2 is ANQGSEA in the germline V gene. CDR3 nucleotide sequence: TGCAGCGTTGAGGGGGAGGCCGCAGGTTACGAGCAGTACTTC. Protein sequence: CSVEGEAAGYEQYF.